These 25 T cell receptor beta chains were sequenced from one sample in a study of healthy donors' naive CD4 and CD8 T cells. TCR libraries were built from approximately 490 ng of total RNA by linear amplification. TCRdb fed the reads into MiXCR, producing one record per CDR3 protein. The sample consists of about 180,000 distinct CDR3 sequences, about 70% of them appearing once. Sequenced sample: naive CD4+ and CD8+ T cells sorted from blood, pooled from several donors. The receptors here all came from a pool of human donors in good health; the sample pools cells from several healthy donors.

In this sample, this clonotype turned up a few times. The chain links TRBV18 to TRBJ2-3; possibly TRBD2 for D (5 bases). In germline, CDR1 is KGHSH, CDR2 LQKENI. The germline V and J ends were trimmed by 4 bases and 5 bases, with 13 bases remaining between them. CDR3 length: 14 amino acids. CDR3 nucleotide sequence: TGTGCCAGCTCACTGGCAGGCGGGCGAGATACGCAGTATTTT. Residues: CASSLAGGRDTQYF.

V and J are TRBV13 and TRBJ1-5, with D tentatively TRBD1 (6 bases). The V end was cut by 0 bases, the J end by 6 bases, with 9 bases between. This CDR3 comprises 14 residues. The V gene's germline CDR1 is PRHDT and CDR2 FYEKMQ (reference sequence). The CDR3 coding sequence is TGTGCCAGCAGCTTAGGAACAGGGATTCAGCCCCAGCATTTT. This encodes CASSLGTGIQPQHF.

The chain combines TRBV7-2 with TRBJ1-1; 7 nucleotides line up with TRBD1. V lost 5 bases, J lost 0 bases, and 9 bases stayed unmatched. Germline loops: CDR1 SGHTA, CDR2 FQGNSA. CDR3 length: 16 amino acids. The chain's CDR3 is CASSPVRTGMNTEAFF. The CDR3 DNA reads as TGTGCCAGCAGCCCCGTTCGGACAGGAATGAACACTGAAGCTTTCTTT. Combining the CDR3 with reference TRBV7-2 and TRBJ1-1 gives the whole variable domain GAGVSQSPSNKVTEKGKDVELRCDPISGHTALYWYRQSLGQGLEFLIYFQGNSAPDKSGLPSDRFSAERTGGSVSTLTIQRTQQEDSAVYLCASSPVRTGMNTEAFFGQGTRLTVV.

This clonotype has just a few counts. This chain links TRBV19 with TRBJ2-3; possibly TRBD1 for D (5 bases). This CDR3 contains 15 residues. V was pared by 3 bases and J by 1 base, with 11 bases between. Per the germline V gene, CDR1 is LNHDA and CDR2 is SQIVND (reference sequence). CDR3 amino acids: CASSITGRRTDTQYF. The DNA for the CDR3 is TGTGCCAGTAGTATCACAGGCCGACGCACAGATACGCAGTATTTT.

This clonotype was recorded a few times. The chain carries TRBV2 and TRBJ2-3; D call uncertain. The V end lost 0 bases, the J end lost 3 bases, and 10 bases lay between the germline ends. The CDR3 sequence is 15 residues long. Germline V gene lookup returns CDR1 SNHLY and CDR2 FYNNEI. The CDR3 bases are TGTGCCAGCAGTGAAGCGCTAAGGGTTACAGATACGCAGTATTTT. It is translated as CASSEALRVTDTQYF.

The chain links TRBV7-9 to TRBJ1-5, with D possibly TRBD1 on 6 matching bases. The CDR3 is made up of 16 amino acids. CDR1 and CDR2 from the germline V gene are SEHNR and FQNEAQ (reference sequence). The V and J ends lost 1 base and 7 bases respectively, with 17 bases between them. CDR3 sequence: CASSLGGLGGGQPQHF. CDR3 sequence (DNA): TGTGCCAGCAGCTTAGGGGGGCTGGGCGGGGGGCAGCCCCAGCATTTT.

The rearrangement uses TRBV29-1 and TRBJ1-1; TRBD1 agrees at 9 bases. The junction had 7 bases not matched to a gene; V was cut back by 8 bases and J by 6 bases. This CDR3 is built from 12 residues. Looked up from germline, CDR1 is SQVTM and CDR2 is ANQGSEA. In DNA form, the CDR3 reads TGCAGCTCGGGACAGGGAGATGCTGAAGCTTTCTTT. Translating it yields CSSGQGDAEAFF.

Points on this clonotype: A read error is likely, as this CDR3 ends without the conserved phenylalanine or tryptophan. This chain connects TRBV29-1 to TRBJ2-7, with D perhaps matching TRBD1 or TRBD2 (5 bases each). This CDR3 region has 13 residues. From germline, CDR1 is SQVTM and CDR2 ANQGSEA. Trimming removed 2 bases from V and 0 bases from J, with 8 bases in between. CDR3 amino acids: CSVEWGNSYEQYL. For the CDR3, the DNA is TGCAGCGTTGAATGGGGGAACTCCTACGAGCAGTACCTC.

V is TRBV20-1 and J is TRBJ1-1; D is possibly TRBD1 (5 bases). With 0 bases removed from V and 1 base from J, the gap between germline ends came to 9 bases. This CDR3 has 14 residues. Germline CDR1 and CDR2: DFQATT and SNEGSKA (reference sequence). The CDR3 spells CSAREGTGNTEAFF. CDR3 nucleotide sequence: TGCAGTGCTAGAGAAGGGACCGGGAACACTGAAGCTTTCTTT.

The sample holds a few counts of this clonotype. The chain joins TRBV27 to TRBJ1-1; no clear D gene. This CDR3 has 11 amino acids. V lost 3 bases and J lost 6, with 5 bases in between. The germline V gene has CDR1 MNHEY and CDR2 SMNVEV (reference sequence). The CDR3 coding sequence is TGTGCCAGCAGTTTTGGGTCTGAAGCTTTCTTT. It is translated as CASSFGSEAFF.

V usage is TRBV19 and J usage is TRBJ2-7; 9 bases map to TRBD1. This CDR3 spans 13 amino acids. In germline, CDR1 is LNHDA, CDR2 SQIVND (reference sequence). With 4 bases clipped from V and 7 bases from J, the junction kept 5 bases outside the gene matches. The CDR3 DNA is TGTGCCAGTAGTACTGGGACAGGGTGGGAGCAGTACTTC. Its translation is CASSTGTGWEQYF.

The J gene is TRBJ2-5, the V gene TRBV4-3; either TRBD1 or TRBD2 may fit D (5 bases each). The CDR3 runs to 17 residues. CDR1 and CDR2 from the germline V gene are LGHNA and YSLEER. The germline V and J ends were trimmed by 0 bases and 5 bases, with 19 bases remaining between them. Written as DNA, the CDR3 is TGCGCCAGCAGCCAAGATTTGGAGGCAGCTGCAGGGGAGACCCAGTACTTC. Translated: CASSQDLEAAAGETQYF.

The chain uses TRBV25-1 and TRBJ2-5; 14 nucleotides match TRBD2. V was clipped by 1 base and J by 0 bases; unmatched bases: 10. The CDR3 runs to 20 residues. Germline CDR1 is MGHDK and CDR2 is SYGVNS. The CDR3 loop reads CASSEFSGLAGGEYQETQYF. CDR3 in DNA: TGTGCCAGCAGTGAATTCTCCGGACTAGCGGGAGGAGAGTACCAAGAGACCCAGTACTTC.

The chain employs TRBV6-5 and TRBJ2-5; D uncertain. CDR3 size: 16 residues. The germline V gene encodes CDR1 MNHEY and CDR2 SVGAGI. Trimming took off 4 bases at V and 2 bases at J, with 17 bases between the two ends. The DNA for the CDR3 is TGTGCCAGCAGTTTACTATTAGGCGACCGACAAGAGACCCAGTACTTC. This sequence encodes CASSLLLGDRQETQYF.

The rearrangement joins TRBV4-2 to TRBJ2-2; D gene ambiguous. Germline V gives CDR1 LGHNA, CDR2 YNFKEQ. V was shortened by 2 bases and J by 1 base, with 8 bases between the two germline ends. CDR3 length: 15 amino acids. Written as DNA, the CDR3 is TGTGCCAGCAGCCAAACTTTGCGGAACACCGGGGAGCTGTTTTTT. This translates into CASSQTLRNTGELFF.

This clonotype occurred once. This rearrangement joins TRBV7-2 to TRBJ2-7; weak D call: TRBD2 (7 bases). CDR3 length: 15 amino acids. The germline CDR1 and CDR2 sequences are SGHTA and FQGNSA. V lost 0 bases to trimming and J lost 3 bases, with 12 bases between them. CDR3 in amino acids: CASSLAGGPIYEQYF. The CDR3 nucleotides read TGTGCCAGCAGCTTAGCGGGGGGGCCTATCTACGAGCAGTACTTC.

This chain links TRBV29-1 with TRBJ2-1, with 8 bases matching TRBD1. The V gene's germline CDR1 is SQVTM and CDR2 ANQGSEA. The CDR3 has 13 amino acids. The ends lost 8 bases at V and 0 bases at J; junction bases unmatched: 3. This CDR3 reads CSYRGTSYNEQFF. CDR3 sequence (DNA): TGCAGCTACAGGGGGACCTCCTACAATGAGCAGTTCTTC.

The V and J genes are TRBV12-3 or TRBV12-4 and TRBJ2-1, with D possibly being TRBD2 (5 bases). V dropped 6 bases and J dropped 2 bases, with 11 bases sitting between them. CDR3 length: 14 residues. CDR3: CASRFPGTYNEQFF. CDR3 bases: TGTGCCAGCAGATTCCCCGGGACCTACAATGAGCAGTTCTTC.

V and J are TRBV7-9 and TRBJ2-3; D call uncertain. V was shortened by 5 bases and J by 4 bases, with 16 bases between the two germline ends. The CDR3 totals 15 residues. The germline CDR1 and CDR2 sequences are SEHNR and FQNEAQ (reference sequence). The chain's CDR3 is CASSIEQYSPDTQYF. The CDR3 DNA reads as TGTGCCAGCAGCATCGAGCAGTACTCCCCAGATACGCAGTATTTT. Drawing the rest from reference TRBV7-9 and TRBJ2-3, the complete variable domain is DTGVSQNPRHKITKRGQNVTFRCDPISEHNRLYWYRQTLGQGPEFLTYFQNEAQLEKSRLLSDRFSAERPKGSFSTLEIQRTEQGDSAMYLCASSIEQYSPDTQYFGPGTRLTVL.

This clonotype was recorded once. The V call is TRBV18, the J call TRBJ2-7, with D tentatively TRBD1 (7 bases). V lost 5 bases, J lost 6 bases, and 17 bases lay in between. CDR1 is KGHSH, CDR2 LQKENI, per germline. This CDR3 comprises 14 residues. The CDR3 bases are TGTGCCAGCTCAGCGGGACAGCCATCACTCGAGCAGTACTTC. Protein: CASSAGQPSLEQYF.

J is TRBJ2-7 and V is TRBV19; 9 nucleotides agree with TRBD1. CDR1 and CDR2 (germline): LNHDA, SQIVND (reference sequence). The trim removed 9 bases at V and 0 bases at J, leaving 18 bases unmatched. The CDR3 sequence is 18 residues long. The DNA of the CDR3 is TGTGCCAGCGCACCCTTCCCTTCCGGGACAGGGAGCTCCTACGAGCAGTACTTC. It codes for CASAPFPSGTGSSYEQYF.

This clonotype was found a few times. The chain has TRBV30 and TRBJ1-1; D is unresolved. CDR3 size: 11 residues. V shed 2 bases and J shed 2 bases, with 3 bases lying between them. Germline V gene data show CDR1 as GTSNPN and CDR2 as SVGIG (reference sequence). CDR3 in amino acids: CAWSLNTEAFF. The CDR3 DNA reads TGTGCCTGGAGTTTAAACACTGAAGCTTTCTTT.

V usage is TRBV29-1 and J usage is TRBJ1-4; a possible D gene is TRBD1 (5 bases). The germline gives CDR1 SQVTM, CDR2 ANQGSEA. V was shortened by 4 bases and J by 3 bases, with 9 bases between the two germline ends. This CDR3 spans 13 amino acids. CDR3 in DNA: TGCAGCGTTGGGGGGTCGGCTAATGAAAAACTGTTTTTT. Its protein product is CSVGGSANEKLFF. Supplemented by reference TRBV29-1 and TRBJ1-4, the full variable domain reads SAVISQKPSRDICQRGTSLTIQCQVDSQVTMMFWYRQQPGQSLTLIATANQGSEATYESGFVIDKFPISRPNLTFSTLTVSNMSPEDSSIYLCSVGGSANEKLFFGSGTQLSVL.

The table lists this clonotype with a few counts. V and J are TRBV6-2 or TRBV6-3 and TRBJ1-1; the match to TRBD1 covers 7 bases. This CDR3 contains 15 residues. The junction had 3 bases not matched to a gene; V was cut back by 2 bases and J by 0 bases. CDR1 is MNHEY and CDR2 is SVGEGT in the germline V gene. The DNA of the CDR3 is TGTGCCAGCAGTTACCAGACAGGGATGAACACTGAAGCTTTCTTT. It yields the protein CASSYQTGMNTEAFF.

The chain links TRBV11-2 to TRBJ2-6; D unclear. V was trimmed by 1 base and J by 0 bases, leaving 13 bases between them. Germline V CDR1 and CDR2: SGHAT, FQNNGV. The CDR3 covers 18 residues. Here the CDR3 DNA reads TGTGCCAGCAGCTTAGCAGTTGTCGGTTTCTCTGGGGCCAACGTCCTGACTTTC. Its protein product is CASSLAVVGFSGANVLTF.